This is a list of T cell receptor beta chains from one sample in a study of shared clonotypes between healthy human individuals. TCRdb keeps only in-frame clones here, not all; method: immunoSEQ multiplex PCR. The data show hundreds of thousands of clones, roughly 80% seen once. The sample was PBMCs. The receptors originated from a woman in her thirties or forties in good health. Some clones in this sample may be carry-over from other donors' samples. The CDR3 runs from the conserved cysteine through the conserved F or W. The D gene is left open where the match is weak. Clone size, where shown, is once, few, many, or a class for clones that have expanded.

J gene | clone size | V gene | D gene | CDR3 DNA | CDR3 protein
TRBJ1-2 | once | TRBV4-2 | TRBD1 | TGTGCCAGCTCTGCCGGGACAGGGTTTTCTAACTATGGCTACACCTTC | CASSAGTGFSNYGYTF
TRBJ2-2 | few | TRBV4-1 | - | TGCGCCAGCAGCCAATACGGGTCGCAAAACACCGGGGAGCTGTTTTTT | CASSQYGSQNTGELFF
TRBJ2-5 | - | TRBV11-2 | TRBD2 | TGTGCCAGCAGCTTAGGGGCTAGCGGTGCCCAAGAGACCCAGTACTTC | CASSLGASGAQETQYF
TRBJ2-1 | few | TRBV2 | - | TGTGCCAGCAGGCTTGAGGGGGATGAGCAGTTCTTC | CASRLEGDEQFF
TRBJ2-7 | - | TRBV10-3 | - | TGTGCCATCAGAGGAGGTTACGAGCAGTACTTC | CAIRGGYEQYF
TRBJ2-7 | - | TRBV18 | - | TGTGCCAGCTCACTTCGAGGGCCATACGAGCAGTACTTC | CASSLRGPYEQYF
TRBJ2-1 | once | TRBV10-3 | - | TGTGCCATCAGTTCCACCGCGGACAATGAGCAGTTCTTC | CAISSTADNEQFF
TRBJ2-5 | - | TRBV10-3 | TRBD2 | TGTGCCATCGCCCTGGGGGGGAACCAAGAGACCCAGTACTTC | CAIALGGNQETQYF
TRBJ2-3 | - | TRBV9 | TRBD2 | TGTGCCAGCAGTCCCTCTAGCGGGAGGGCCACAGATACGCAGTATTTT | CASSPSSGRATDTQYF
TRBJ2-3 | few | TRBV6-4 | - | TGTGCCAGCAGTGACGATGCGGGACAGCCGACAGATACGCAGTATTTT | CASSDDAGQPTDTQYF
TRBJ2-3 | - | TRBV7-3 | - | TGTGCCAGCAGCTTGGAGATTGGAGTCACAGATACGCAGTATTTT | CASSLEIGVTDTQYF
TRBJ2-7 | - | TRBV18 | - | TGTGCCAGCTCACCACTCGGCCCCTACGAGCAGTACTTC | CASSPLGPYEQYF
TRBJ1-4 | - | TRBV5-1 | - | TGCGCCAGCAGCTTGGACCGACAGTTGGCCAATGAAAAACTGTTTTTT | CASSLDRQLANEKLFF
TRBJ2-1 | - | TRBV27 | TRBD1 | TGTGCCAGCAGTTTGTGGACAGGGGGGGACAATGAGCAGTTCTTC | CASSLWTGGDNEQFF
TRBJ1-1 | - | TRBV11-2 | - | TGTGCCAGCAGCTTAGATTCTGTCCGGAGTTGGGTGAACACTGAAGCTTTCTTT | CASSLDSVRSWVNTEAFF
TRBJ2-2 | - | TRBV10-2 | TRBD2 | TGCGCCAGCAGTGTGGCGGGAGTTAATACCGGGGAGCTGTTTTTT | CASSVAGVNTGELFF
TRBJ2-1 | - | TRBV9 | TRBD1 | TGTGCCAGCAGCAGACAGGGCCTCGATTACAATGAGCAGTTCTTC | CASSRQGLDYNEQFF
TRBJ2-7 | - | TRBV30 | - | TGTGCCTGGAGTGAGTTATACGAGCAGTACTTC | CAWSELYEQYF
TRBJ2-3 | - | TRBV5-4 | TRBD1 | TGTGCCAGCAGCTTGCGAGGGGGCCGCGTTGATACGCAGTATTTT | CASSLRGGRVDTQYF
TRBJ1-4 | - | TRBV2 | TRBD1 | TGTGCCAGCAGCGGACAGGGGGCCGGTCTTAATGAAAAACTGTTTTTT | CASSGQGAGLNEKLFF
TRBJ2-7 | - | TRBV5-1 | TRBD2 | TGCGCCAGCAGCTTGGGACTAGCGGGAGCTGGCGAGCAGTACTTC | CASSLGLAGAGEQYF
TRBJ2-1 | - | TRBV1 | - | TGCACCAGCAGCCAGGTCCGAAATAGCGGGATGAAGGAGCAGTTCTTC | CTSSQVRNSGMKEQFF
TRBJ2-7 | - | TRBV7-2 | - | TGTGCCAGCAGCTTGGCCGGGACGGCGTATGGGGAGCAGTACTTC | CASSLAGTAYGEQYF
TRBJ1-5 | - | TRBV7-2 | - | TGTGCCAGCAGCTTAGGGGTGCAGTTCAATCAGCCCCAGCATTTT | CASSLGVQFNQPQHF
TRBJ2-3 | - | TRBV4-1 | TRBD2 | TGCGCCAGCAGCCAAGGGGTTAGCGGGAGTGGCACAGATACGCAGTATTTT | CASSQGVSGSGTDTQYF
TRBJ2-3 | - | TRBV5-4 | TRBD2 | TGTGCCAGCAGCTCCGTCCTACTAGCGGGAGCAGATACGCAGTATTTT | CASSSVLLAGADTQYF
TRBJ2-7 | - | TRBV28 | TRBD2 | TGTGCCAGCAGGGTAGCGGGAGTGTACGAGCAGTACTTC | CASRVAGVYEQYF
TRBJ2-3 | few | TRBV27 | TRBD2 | TGTGCCAGCACCAGCGGGGGAAGGTCCACAGATACGCAGTATTTT | CASTSGGRSTDTQYF
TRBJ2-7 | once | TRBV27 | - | TGTGCCAGCGGCCTAAGGTACTCCTACGAGCAGTACTTC | CASGLRYSYEQYF
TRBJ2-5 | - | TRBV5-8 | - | TGTGCCAGCAGTCTTGGCAGGGGCAACCAAGAGACCCAGTACTTC | CASSLGRGNQETQYF
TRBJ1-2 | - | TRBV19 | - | TGTGCCAGTAGCCCCATTTTGGGGGCGAAGGGTTACTATGGCTACACCTTC | CASSPILGAKGYYGYTF